The entry that follows covers one TCR beta chain sequence. Its specific antigen is unknown. Base qualities are not provided; no much larger clone lies one nucleotide away. The TCR beta CDR3 regions were amplified from the RNA transcripts. The first round of RT-PCR for the TCR CDR3 was performed with the HTBI primer set and the Qiagen OneStep RT-PCR kit. A second multiplex PCR round built the libraries, followed by size selection and purification. The libraries were sequenced on an Illumina HiSeq2000 using paired-end 100 bp reads. The original methods were these. SOAPnuke was used to process the raw data, removing reads that contained adapters or uncalled bases, had a mean Phred below 15, or lacked an exact match to the constant primer or identifier. High-quality paired reads were merged using COPE v1.2.5, and each unique nucleotide sequence was defined as a clonotype. Clonotypes were aligned to IMGT TRBV, TRBD and TRBJ reference segments using MiTCR v1.1. The analysis included only V-J combinations with a frequency above 0.0001, which together covered around 99% of the repertoires. The TCS score was defined as F50 (clonal expansion) divided by E x V (chaos), with BLOSUM62-based TCRdist calculated between CDR3 peptides within each V-J. Welch's t-statistics and random forest reduced 450 to 600 V-J features to 13, which were used in a naive Bayes classifier (R e1071). TCRdb reprocessed the public reads (quality trimming at Q25 with fastp, clone calling with MiXCR) and kept in-frame beta chains. Each record represents a unique CDR3 protein, reported with the most common genes and DNA among its rows. The V and J calls, along with clone size, are taken from TCRdb and not from the paper's own processing. The sample table lists fewer than 400,000 distinct CDR3 sequences, over 12% of them with a count of one. The ten largest clones add up to 25% to 30% of the sample.

Moderately to severely active disease, a Clinical Activity Score of at least 3, a NOSPECS grade of at least 4, and a duration under 3 months were present in ophthalmopathy patients. Patients with uncontrolled infections, other autoimmune diseases, pregnancy or lactation were excluded. Diagnoses were based on clinical symptoms, serum thyroxine and TRAb, thyroid ultrasound and orbital computed tomography. PBMCs were isolated from roughly 10 ml of fresh peripheral blood by Ficoll-Paque density gradient centrifugation. Trizol reagent was used to extract total RNA, and RNA quality was then checked on an Agilent 2100 Bioanalyzer. This specimen belongs to a study of T cells in Graves' hyperthyroidism and ophthalmopathy (dated by TCRdb to 2018 to 2020). General notes on the study: Peripheral blood was collected at initial diagnosis, before any treatment. Prospective prediction of ophthalmopathy was tested in an independent validation cohort of 18 to 20 hyperthyroidism patients and 15 to 17 patients who later progressed to ophthalmopathy. To identify distinguishing TCR V-J signatures, a discovery cohort of 100 patients was used, comprising some 45 with Graves' ophthalmopathy and some 60 with stable Graves' hyperthyroidism. The approximately 100 discovery patients were randomly divided into training and test sets at a 7:3 ratio. Following sampling, methimazole starting at 30 mg daily was given to hyperthyroidism patients, and high-dose intravenous methylprednisolone was given to ophthalmopathy patients. The paper reports TCR Vbeta CDR3 sequencing of over 130 peripheral blood samples: around 45 ophthalmopathy, under 85 hyperthyroidism and 17 progressor patients. The study also compared thyroid tissue and blood T-cell repertoires from five or six Graves' hyperthyroidism patients. The paper as a whole reports these results and caveats: Ophthalmopathy was separated from stable hyperthyroidism by a 13 V-J signature model, with approximately 85% sensitivity and 81% to 82% specificity obtained in cross-validation and 80%/75% obtained in testing. In validation, the model predicted progression to ophthalmopathy a median of roughly six months before onset, with about 71% sensitivity and 72.22% specificity. Most expanded thyroid clonotypes (frequency above 0.001) were also detected in blood, suggesting blood repertoires may reflect thyroid immune responses. Sample size was not statistically predetermined, and blinding of investigators to group allocation was not performed.

The germline V gene yields SGHRS for CDR1 and YFSETQ for CDR2. V is clipped by 2 bases and J by 4 bases, and the sequence between their germline boundaries is 13 bases long. The CDR3 contains 15 residues, cysteine and phenylalanine counted. CDR3 DNA only is kept here, 45 bases in frame from base 1. Recombination connected TRBV5-1 to TRBJ2-1; there is no confident call for the D gene. The TCR was taken from a man in his fifties or sixties with Graves' ophthalmopathy. Material: blood. Here the CDR3 is given as CASSLYPSPYNEQFF. The DNA reads as follows: TGCGCCAGCAGCTTATACCCTTCCCCGTACAATGAGCAGTTCTTC.